Below, 5 T cell receptor beta chains from the same sample are listed, as sequenced in a study of cytomegalovirus exposure and HLA in healthy donors (dated by TCRdb to about 2017). Libraries were built with the immunoSEQ multiplex PCR assay. For the multiplex PCR, a mixture combining 60 forward primers for TCR Vbeta segments and 13 reverse primers for TCR Jbeta segments was used. TCRdb limited this immuneACCESS table to in-frame rearrangements with V and J called. A share of clones is missing; checked studies link under half to unresolved V genes, and the rest is unexplained. The sample has some 120,000 clones on record, 75% to 85% of them singletons. The leading ten clones occupy approximately 9% of the sample. The sample comprised PBMCs. The receptors come from a man aged 25 to 40 in good health and CMV-seropositive.

The chain joins TRBV4-1 to TRBJ1-5, with D possibly being TRBD1 (5 bases). The CDR3 has 18 residues. The V gene's germline CDR1 is MGHRA and CDR2 YSYEKL. The germline V and J ends were trimmed by 1 base and 3 bases, with 19 bases remaining between them. This chain's CDR3 is CASSQVWLGVLPNQPQHF. In DNA form, the CDR3 reads TGCGCCAGCAGCCAAGTCTGGTTAGGGGTCCTACCCAATCAGCCCCAGCATTTT.

This clone was counted a single time. The chain joins TRBV4-1 to TRBJ2-3; a possible D gene is TRBD2 (6 bases). Germline V gene data show CDR1 as MGHRA and CDR2 as YSYEKL. The CDR3 runs 14 residues. The V gene lost 4 bases and the J gene lost 2 bases, with 10 bases spanning the gap. The CDR3 DNA is TGCGCCAGCAGCCCCAAGCGGGCCACAGATACGCAGTATTTT. Amino acid sequence: CASSPKRATDTQYF.

On this clone itself: Germline is not matched at one junction end, which may reflect a read error. J is TRBJ2-7 and V is TRBV27; D perhaps matches TRBD1 (6 bases). Germline values: CDR1 MNHEY, CDR2 SMNVEV (reference sequence). The CDR3 extends over 15 amino acids. The CDR3 DNA sequence: TGTGCCAGCAGTTTATTGTGGGGGCCCTACTACGGGCAGTACTTC. This translates into CASSLLWGPYYGQYF.

The chain combines TRBV27 with TRBJ2-7; D possibly corresponds to TRBD1 (6 bases). Trimming shortened V by 6 bases and J by 9 bases, and 24 bases separated the two germline ends. The CDR3 is 15 amino acids. The germline V gene encodes CDR1 MNHEY and CDR2 SMNVEV (reference sequence). The CDR3 is CASSFRPTGPLRQYF. Here the CDR3 DNA reads TGTGCCAGCAGCTTCAGACCGACAGGCCCTCTGAGGCAGTACTTC.

This clone was seen more than once but under ten times. The chain carries TRBV10-3 and TRBJ2-4, with 7 positions matching TRBD1. V dropped 0 bases and J dropped 14; count of bases not matched to a gene: 4. The CDR3 contains 12 residues. In germline, CDR1 is ENHRY, CDR2 SYGVKD. For the CDR3, the DNA is TGTGCCATCAGTGAGTCCGGGACAGAAGAGTACTTC. It is translated as CAISESGTEEYF.